Sequencing of this T cell receptor beta chain was carried out in a study of blood T cell repertoires in COVID-19. On the study more broadly: The United States, Italy and Spain provided the acute and convalescent COVID-19 samples. Sources were T cells, B-cell-depleted T cells, or PBMCs; the material itself was cDNA or gDNA.

How the authors handled the data: Nucleated cell number was recorded as an estimate derived from reference gene primer amplification. Libraries were prepared by immunoSEQ multiplex PCR; TCRdb keeps only in-frame clonotypes and omits some of them. Clonal size and the V and J genes are those of that table, whereas D and trimming came from the DNA. The table lists some 220,000 clones, around 84% of them singletons. Sequenced sample: peripheral blood. This TCR was sampled from a man aged 45-65 years who had recovered from COVID-19.

The CDR3 protein is CASSYSMRRYNEQFF. In DNA, the CDR3 is TGTGCCAGCAGTTACTCGATGAGGCGCTACAATGAGCAGTTCTTC. V and J are TRBV6-2 or TRBV6-3 and TRBJ2-1; D not certain. CDR1 is MNHEY and CDR2 is SVGEGT in the germline V gene. The CDR3 extends over 15 amino acids. V was pared by 0 bases and J by 3 bases, with 9 bases between.